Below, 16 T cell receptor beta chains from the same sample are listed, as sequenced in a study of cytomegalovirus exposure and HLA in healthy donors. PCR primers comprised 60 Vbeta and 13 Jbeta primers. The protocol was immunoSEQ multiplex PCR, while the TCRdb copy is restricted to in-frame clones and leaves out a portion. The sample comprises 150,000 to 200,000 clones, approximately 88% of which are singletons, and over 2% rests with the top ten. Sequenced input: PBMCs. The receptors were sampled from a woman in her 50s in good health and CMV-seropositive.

The CDR3 loop is CASSYTGAPDTQYF. CDR3 sequence (DNA): TGTGCCAGCAGCTACACAGGGGCCCCAGATACGCAGTATTTT. V gene TRBV5-6 combines with J gene TRBJ2-3; 7 nucleotides match TRBD1. V was pared by 3 bases and J by 4 bases, with 5 bases of the junction left unmatched. The CDR3 is 14 residues long. The germline V gene encodes CDR1 SGHDT and CDR2 YYEEEE.

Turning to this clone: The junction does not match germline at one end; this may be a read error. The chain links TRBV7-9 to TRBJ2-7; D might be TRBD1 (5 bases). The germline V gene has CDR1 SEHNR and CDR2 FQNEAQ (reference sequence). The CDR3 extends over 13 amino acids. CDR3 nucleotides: TGTTCCAGCAGCCTGACAGAATCCTACGAGCAGTACTTC. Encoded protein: CSSSLTESYEQYF.

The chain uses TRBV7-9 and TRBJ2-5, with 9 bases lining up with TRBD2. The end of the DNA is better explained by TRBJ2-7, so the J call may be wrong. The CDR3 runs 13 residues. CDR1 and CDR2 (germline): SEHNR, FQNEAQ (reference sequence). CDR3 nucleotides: TGTGCCAGCAGCCAAGGCGGGGGGGACGAGCAGTACTTC. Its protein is CASSQGGGDEQYF.

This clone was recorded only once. The CDR3 loop is CASSSLQGGPTQFF. CDR3 sequence (DNA): TGTGCCAGCAGCTCTTTGCAGGGTGGGCCCACGCAGTTCTTC. The chain couples TRBV27 to TRBJ2-1, with D possibly matching TRBD1 (5 bases). Germline assignment: CDR1 MNHEY and CDR2 SMNVEV (reference sequence). V was cut by 6 bases and J by 12 bases, with 21 bases left in between. The CDR3 runs to 14 residues.

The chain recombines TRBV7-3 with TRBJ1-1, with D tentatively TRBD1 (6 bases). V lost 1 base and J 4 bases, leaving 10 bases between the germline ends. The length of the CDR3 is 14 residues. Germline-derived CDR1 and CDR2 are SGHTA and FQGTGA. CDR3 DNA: TGTGCCAGCAGCTTAAACGTACAGGGCACTGAAGCTTTCTTT. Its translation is CASSLNVQGTEAFF.

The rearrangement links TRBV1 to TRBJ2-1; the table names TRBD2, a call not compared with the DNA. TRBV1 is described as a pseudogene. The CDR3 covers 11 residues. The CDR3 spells CTSSRDWEQFF. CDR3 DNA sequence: TGCACCAGCAGCCGGGACTGGGAGCAGTTCTTC.

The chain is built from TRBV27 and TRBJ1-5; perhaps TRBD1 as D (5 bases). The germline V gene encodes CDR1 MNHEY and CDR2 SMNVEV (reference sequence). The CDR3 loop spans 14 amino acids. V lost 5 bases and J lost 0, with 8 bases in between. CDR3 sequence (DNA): TGTGCCAGCAGTCTCAGGGTTAGCAATCAGCCCCAGCATTTT. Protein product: CASSLRVSNQPQHF.

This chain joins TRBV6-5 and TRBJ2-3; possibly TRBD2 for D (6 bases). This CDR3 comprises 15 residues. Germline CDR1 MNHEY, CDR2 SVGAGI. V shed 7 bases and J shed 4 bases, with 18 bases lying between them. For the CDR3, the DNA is TGTGCCAGCATGCCGGGACTCCCGAGGCCAGATACGCAGTATTTT. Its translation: CASMPGLPRPDTQYF.

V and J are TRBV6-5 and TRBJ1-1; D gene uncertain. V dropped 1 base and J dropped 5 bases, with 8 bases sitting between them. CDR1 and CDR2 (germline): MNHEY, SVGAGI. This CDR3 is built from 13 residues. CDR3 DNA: TGTGCCAGCAGTTACTTGGAGACTACTGAAGCTTTCTTT. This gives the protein CASSYLETTEAFF.

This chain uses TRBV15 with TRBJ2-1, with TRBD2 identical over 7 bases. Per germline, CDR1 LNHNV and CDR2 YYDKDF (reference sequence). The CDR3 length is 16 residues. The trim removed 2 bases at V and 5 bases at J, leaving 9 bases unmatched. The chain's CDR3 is CATSRSTGGMDNEQFF. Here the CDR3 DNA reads TGTGCCACCAGCAGATCCACGGGGGGAATGGACAATGAGCAGTTCTTC. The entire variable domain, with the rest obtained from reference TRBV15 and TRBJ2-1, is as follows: DAMVIQNPRYQVTQFGKPVTLSCSQTLNHNVMYWYQQKSSQAPKLLFHYYDKDFNNEADTPDNFQSRRPNTSFCFLDIRSPGLGDTAMYLCATSRSTGGMDNEQFFGPGTRLTVL.

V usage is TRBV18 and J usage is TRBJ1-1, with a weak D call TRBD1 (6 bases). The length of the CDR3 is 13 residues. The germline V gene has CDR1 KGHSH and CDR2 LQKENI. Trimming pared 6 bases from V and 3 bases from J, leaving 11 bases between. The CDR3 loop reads CASSLSGDTEAFF. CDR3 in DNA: TGTGCCAGCTCTCTATCAGGGGACACTGAAGCTTTCTTT. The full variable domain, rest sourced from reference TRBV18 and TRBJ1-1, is NAGVMQNPRHLVRRRGQEARLRCSPMKGHSHVYWYRQLPEEGLKFMVYLQKENIIDESGMPKERFSAEFPKEGPSILRIQQVVRGDSAAYFCASSLSGDTEAFFGQGTRLTVV.

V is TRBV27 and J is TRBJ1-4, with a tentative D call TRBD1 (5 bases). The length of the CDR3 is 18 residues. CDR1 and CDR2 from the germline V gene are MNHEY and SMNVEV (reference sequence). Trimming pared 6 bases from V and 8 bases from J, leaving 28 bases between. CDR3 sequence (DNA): TGTGCCAGCAGCTTAAGGCAGGGAAGGGTCCAGGTTGGGGAAAAACTGTTTTTT. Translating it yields CASSLRQGRVQVGEKLFF.

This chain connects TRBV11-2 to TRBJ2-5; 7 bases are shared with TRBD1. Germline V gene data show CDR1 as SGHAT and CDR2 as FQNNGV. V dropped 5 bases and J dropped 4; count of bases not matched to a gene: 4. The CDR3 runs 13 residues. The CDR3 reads CASSITGVETQYF. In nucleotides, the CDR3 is TGTGCCAGCAGCATCACAGGGGTAGAGACCCAGTACTTC.

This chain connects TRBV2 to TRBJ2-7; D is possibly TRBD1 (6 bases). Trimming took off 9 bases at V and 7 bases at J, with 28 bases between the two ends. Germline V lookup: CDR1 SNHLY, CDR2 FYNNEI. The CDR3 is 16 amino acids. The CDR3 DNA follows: TGTGCCAGACCTCGGTCGGGTCGGACAGATAGTGGGGAGCAGTACTTC. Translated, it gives CARPRSGRTDSGEQYF.

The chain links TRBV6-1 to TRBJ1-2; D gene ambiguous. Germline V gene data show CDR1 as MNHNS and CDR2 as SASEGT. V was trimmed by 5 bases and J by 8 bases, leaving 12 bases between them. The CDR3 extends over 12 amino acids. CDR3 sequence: CASSPRPGGYTF. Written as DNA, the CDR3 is TGTGCCAGCAGTCCCCGACCGGGAGGCTACACCTTC.

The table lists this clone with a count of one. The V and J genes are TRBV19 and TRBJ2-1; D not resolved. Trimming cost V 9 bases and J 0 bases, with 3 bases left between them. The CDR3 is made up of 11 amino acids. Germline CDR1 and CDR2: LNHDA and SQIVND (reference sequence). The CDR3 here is CASRSYNEQFF. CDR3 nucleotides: TGTGCCAGCCGCTCCTACAATGAGCAGTTCTTC. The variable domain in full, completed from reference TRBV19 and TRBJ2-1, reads DGGITQSPKYLFRKEGQNVTLSCEQNLNHDAMYWYRQDPGQGLRLIYYSQIVNDFQKGDIAEGYSVSREKKESFPLTVTSAQKNPTAFYLCASRSYNEQFFGPGTRLTVL.